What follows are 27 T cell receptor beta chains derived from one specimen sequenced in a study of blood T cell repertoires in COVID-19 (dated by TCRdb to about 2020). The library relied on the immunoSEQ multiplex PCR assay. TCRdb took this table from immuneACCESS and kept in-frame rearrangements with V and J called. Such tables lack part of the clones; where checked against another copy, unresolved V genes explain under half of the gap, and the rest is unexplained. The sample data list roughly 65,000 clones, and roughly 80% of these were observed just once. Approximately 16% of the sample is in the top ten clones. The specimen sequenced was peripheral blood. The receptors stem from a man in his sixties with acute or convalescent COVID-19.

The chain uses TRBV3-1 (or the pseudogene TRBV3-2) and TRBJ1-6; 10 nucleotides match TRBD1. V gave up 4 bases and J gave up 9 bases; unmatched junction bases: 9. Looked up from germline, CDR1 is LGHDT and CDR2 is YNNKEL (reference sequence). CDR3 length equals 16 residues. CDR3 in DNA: TGTGCCAGCAGCCGGACAGGGGGAGCCAGGCCTTCACCCCTCCACTTT. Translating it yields CASSRTGGARPSPLHF.

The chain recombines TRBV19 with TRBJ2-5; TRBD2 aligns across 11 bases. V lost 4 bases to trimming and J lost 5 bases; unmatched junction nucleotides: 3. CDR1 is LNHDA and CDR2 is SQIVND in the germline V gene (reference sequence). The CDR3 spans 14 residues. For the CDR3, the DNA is TGTGCCAGTAGTAGCATAGCGGGGGGGGAGACCCAGTACTTC. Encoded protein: CASSSIAGGETQYF.

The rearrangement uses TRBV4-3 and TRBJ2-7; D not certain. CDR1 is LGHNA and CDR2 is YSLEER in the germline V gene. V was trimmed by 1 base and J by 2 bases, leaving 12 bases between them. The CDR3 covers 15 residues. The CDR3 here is CASSQAVQFTYEQYF. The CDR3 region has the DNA TGCGCCAGCAGCCAAGCCGTACAGTTTACCTACGAGCAGTACTTC.

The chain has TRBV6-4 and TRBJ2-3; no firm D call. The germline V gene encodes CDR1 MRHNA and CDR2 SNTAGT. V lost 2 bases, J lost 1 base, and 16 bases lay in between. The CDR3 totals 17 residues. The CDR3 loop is CASSDPQSLFGTDTQYF. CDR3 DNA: TGTGCCAGCAGTGACCCCCAGTCGCTCTTCGGCACAGATACGCAGTATTTT.

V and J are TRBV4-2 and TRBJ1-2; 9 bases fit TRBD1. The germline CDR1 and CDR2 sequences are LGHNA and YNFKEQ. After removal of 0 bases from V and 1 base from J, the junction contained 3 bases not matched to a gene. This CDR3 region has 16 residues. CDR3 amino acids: CASSQDVGQGNYGYTF. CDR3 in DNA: TGTGCCAGCAGCCAAGATGTGGGACAGGGTAACTATGGCTACACCTTC.

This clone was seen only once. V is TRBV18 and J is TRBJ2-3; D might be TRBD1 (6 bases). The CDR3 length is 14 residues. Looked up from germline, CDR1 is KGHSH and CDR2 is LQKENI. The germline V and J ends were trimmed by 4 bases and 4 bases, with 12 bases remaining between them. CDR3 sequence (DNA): TGTGCCAGCTCACTCCGGACAGACTCAGATACGCAGTATTTT. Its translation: CASSLRTDSDTQYF.

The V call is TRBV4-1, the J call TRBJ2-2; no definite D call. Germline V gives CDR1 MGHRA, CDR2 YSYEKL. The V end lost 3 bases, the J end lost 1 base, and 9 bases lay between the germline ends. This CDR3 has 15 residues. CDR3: CASSQVSLNTGELFF. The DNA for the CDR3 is TGCGCCAGCAGCCAGGTGAGCCTGAACACCGGGGAGCTGTTTTTT.

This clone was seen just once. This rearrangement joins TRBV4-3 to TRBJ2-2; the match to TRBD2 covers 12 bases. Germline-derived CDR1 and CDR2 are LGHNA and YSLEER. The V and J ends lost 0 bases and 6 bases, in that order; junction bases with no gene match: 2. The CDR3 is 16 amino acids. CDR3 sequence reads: CASSQELAGGPGELFF. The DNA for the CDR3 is TGCGCCAGCAGCCAAGAACTAGCGGGGGGTCCCGGGGAGCTGTTTTTT.

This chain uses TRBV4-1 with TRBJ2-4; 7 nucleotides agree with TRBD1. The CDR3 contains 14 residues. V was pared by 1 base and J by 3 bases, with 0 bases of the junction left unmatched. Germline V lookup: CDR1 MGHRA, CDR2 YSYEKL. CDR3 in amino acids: CASSQGDSKNIQYF. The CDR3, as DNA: TGCGCCAGCAGCCAAGGGGACAGCAAAAACATTCAGTACTTC.

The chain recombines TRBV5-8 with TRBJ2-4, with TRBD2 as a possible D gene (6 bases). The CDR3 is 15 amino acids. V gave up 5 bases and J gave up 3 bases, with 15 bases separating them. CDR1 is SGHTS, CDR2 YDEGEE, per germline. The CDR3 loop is CASRGGKGGKNIQYF. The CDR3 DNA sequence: TGTGCCAGCAGGGGGGGAAAGGGAGGCAAAAACATTCAGTACTTC.

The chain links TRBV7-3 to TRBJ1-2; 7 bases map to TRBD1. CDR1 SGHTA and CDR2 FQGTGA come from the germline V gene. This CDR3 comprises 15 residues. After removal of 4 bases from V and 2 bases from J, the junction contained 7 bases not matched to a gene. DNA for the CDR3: TGTGCCAGCAGCTCCCAGGGGGGCGGAAACTATGGCTACACCTTC. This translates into CASSSQGGGNYGYTF.

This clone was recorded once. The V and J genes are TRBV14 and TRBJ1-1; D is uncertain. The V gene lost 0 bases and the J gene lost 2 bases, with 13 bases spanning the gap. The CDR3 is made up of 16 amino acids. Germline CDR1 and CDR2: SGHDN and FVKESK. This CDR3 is CASSQDLGRGNTEAFF. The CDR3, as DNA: TGTGCCAGCAGCCAAGATCTCGGACGGGGTAACACTGAAGCTTTCTTT.

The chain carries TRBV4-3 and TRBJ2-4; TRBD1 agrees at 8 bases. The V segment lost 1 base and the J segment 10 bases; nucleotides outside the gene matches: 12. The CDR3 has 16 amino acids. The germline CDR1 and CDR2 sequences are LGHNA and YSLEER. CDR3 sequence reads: CASSQARQGPPRIQYF. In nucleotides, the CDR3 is TGCGCCAGCAGCCAAGCCCGACAGGGGCCGCCCAGAATTCAGTACTTC.

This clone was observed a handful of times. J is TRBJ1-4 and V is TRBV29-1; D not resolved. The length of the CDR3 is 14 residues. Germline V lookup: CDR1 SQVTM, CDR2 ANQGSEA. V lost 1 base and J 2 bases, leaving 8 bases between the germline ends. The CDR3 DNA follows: TGCAGCGTTGAAGGGGCTGCGACTAATGAAAAACTGTTTTTT. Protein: CSVEGAATNEKLFF.

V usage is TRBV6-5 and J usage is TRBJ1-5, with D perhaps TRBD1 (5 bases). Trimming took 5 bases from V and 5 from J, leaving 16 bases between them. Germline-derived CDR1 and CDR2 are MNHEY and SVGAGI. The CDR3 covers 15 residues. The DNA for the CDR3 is TGTGCCAGCAGTAAACCGGGACTTAGGGATCAGCCCCAGCATTTT. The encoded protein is CASSKPGLRDQPQHF.

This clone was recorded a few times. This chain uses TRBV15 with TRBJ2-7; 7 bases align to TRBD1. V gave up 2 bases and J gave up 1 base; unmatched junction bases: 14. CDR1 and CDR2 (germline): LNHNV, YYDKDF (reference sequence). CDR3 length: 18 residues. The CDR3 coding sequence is TGTGCCACCAGCAGACTGCAAACCGGGACAGTCGGTTCCTACGAGCAGTACTTC. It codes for CATSRLQTGTVGSYEQYF.

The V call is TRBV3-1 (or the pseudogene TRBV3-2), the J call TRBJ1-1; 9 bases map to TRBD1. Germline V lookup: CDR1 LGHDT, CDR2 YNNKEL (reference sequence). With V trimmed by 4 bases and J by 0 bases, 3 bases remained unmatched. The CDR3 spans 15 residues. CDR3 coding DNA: TGTGCCAGCAGCCCGGGACAGGGTCTGAACACTGAAGCTTTCTTT. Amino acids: CASSPGQGLNTEAFF.

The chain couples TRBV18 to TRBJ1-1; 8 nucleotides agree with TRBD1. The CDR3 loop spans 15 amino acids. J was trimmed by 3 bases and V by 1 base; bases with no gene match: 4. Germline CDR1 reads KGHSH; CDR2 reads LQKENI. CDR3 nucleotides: TGTGCCAGCTCACCACTCCCGACAGGGGACACTGAAGCTTTCTTT. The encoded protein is CASSPLPTGDTEAFF. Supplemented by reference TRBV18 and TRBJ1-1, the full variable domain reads NAGVMQNPRHLVRRRGQEARLRCSPMKGHSHVYWYRQLPEEGLKFMVYLQKENIIDESGMPKERFSAEFPKEGPSILRIQQVVRGDSAAYFCASSPLPTGDTEAFFGQGTRLTVV.

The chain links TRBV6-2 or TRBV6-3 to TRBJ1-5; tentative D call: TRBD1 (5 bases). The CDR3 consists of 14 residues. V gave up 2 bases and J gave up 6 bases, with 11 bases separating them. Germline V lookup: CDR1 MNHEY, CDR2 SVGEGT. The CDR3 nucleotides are TGTGCCAGCAGTTACGAGGCAGGGCGTCAGCCCCAGCATTTT. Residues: CASSYEAGRQPQHF.

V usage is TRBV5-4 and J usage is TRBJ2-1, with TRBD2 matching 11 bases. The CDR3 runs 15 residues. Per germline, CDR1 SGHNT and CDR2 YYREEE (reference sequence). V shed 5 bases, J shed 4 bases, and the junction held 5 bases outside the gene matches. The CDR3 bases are TGTGCCAGCAGACCCGGGACTAGCGGATACAATGAGCAGTTCTTC. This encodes CASRPGTSGYNEQFF. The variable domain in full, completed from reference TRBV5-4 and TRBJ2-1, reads ETGVTQSPTHLIKTRGQQVTLRCSSQSGHNTVSWYQQALGQGPQFIFQYYREEENGRGNFPPRFSGLQFPNYSSELNVNALELDDSALYLCASRPGTSGYNEQFFGPGTRLTVL.

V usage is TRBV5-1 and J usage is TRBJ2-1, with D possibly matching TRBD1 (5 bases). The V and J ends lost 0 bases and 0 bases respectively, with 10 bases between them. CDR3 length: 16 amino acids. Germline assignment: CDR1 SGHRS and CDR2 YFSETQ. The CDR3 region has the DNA TGCGCCAGCAGCTTGGGGGCAGGGAACTCCTACAATGAGCAGTTCTTC. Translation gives CASSLGAGNSYNEQFF.

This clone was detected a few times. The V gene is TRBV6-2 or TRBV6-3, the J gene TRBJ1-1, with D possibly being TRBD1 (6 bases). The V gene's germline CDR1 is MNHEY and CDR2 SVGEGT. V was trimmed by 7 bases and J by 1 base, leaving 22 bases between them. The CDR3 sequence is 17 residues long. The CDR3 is CASTPRGATSGNTEAFF. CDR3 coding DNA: TGTGCCAGCACCCCTCGGGGGGCGACATCGGGGAACACTGAAGCTTTCTTT.

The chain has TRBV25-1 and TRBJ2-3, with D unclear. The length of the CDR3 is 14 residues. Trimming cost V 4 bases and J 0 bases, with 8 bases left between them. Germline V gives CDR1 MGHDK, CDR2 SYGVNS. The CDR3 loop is CASSALQSTDTQYF. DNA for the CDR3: TGTGCCAGCAGTGCATTACAGAGCACAGATACGCAGTATTTT.

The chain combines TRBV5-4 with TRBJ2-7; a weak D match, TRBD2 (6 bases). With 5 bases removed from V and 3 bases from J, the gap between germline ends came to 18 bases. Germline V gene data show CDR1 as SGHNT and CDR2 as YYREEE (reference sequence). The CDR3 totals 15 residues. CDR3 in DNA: TGTGCCAGCAGTTCGAAGGGAACTAGCCTCTACGAGCAGTACTTC. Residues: CASSSKGTSLYEQYF.

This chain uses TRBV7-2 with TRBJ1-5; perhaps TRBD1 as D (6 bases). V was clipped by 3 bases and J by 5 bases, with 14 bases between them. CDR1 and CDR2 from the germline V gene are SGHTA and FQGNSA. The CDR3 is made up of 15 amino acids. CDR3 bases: TGTGCCAGCAGCTTTTTTTCACAGGGCGATCAGCCCCAGCATTTT. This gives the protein CASSFFSQGDQPQHF.

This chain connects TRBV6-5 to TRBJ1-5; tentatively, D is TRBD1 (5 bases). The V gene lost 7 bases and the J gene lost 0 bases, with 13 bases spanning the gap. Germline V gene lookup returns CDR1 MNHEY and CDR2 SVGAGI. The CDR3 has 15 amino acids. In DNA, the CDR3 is TGTGCCAGCACCCCAGGGACTTATAGCAATCAGCCCCAGCATTTT. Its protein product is CASTPGTYSNQPQHF.

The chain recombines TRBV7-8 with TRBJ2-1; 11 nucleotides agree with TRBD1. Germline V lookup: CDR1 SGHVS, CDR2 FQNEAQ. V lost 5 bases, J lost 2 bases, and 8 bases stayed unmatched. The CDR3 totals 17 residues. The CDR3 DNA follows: TGTGCCAGCAGCCGAAGAGGACAGGGGGCGACCTACAATGAGCAGTTCTTC. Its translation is CASSRRGQGATYNEQFF.